These T cell receptor beta chains were read from a single sample in a study of T-cell memory formation after mild COVID-19. Each CDR3 protein gets one entry after TCRdb re-called the 5' RACE reads with MiXCR. Of some 57,000 distinct CDR3 sequences listed, approximately 12% are singletons. Sequencing used PBMCs or a T cell subset sorted from them (not recorded which). The source is a man between 18 and 35 years old who had mild COVID-19 (a few samples of this study predate the infection). Cell type and time point are not known. The CDR3 runs from the conserved cysteine through the conserved F or W. Each record gives: V gene, J gene, clone size, D gene, CDR3 protein, CDR3 DNA. A D gene is named only where the DNA matches it firmly. Size is stated for part of the rows, as once, few or many counts, or as a class when the clone is expanded.

>TRBV28|TRBJ1-1|.|.
CASSLWSEAFF
TGTGCCAGCAGTTTATGGAGTGAAGCTTTCTTT
>TRBV7-7|TRBJ2-3|many|.
CASSATSWGDTQYF
TGTGCTAGCAGCGCAACTAGTTGGGGAGATACGCAGTATTTT
>TRBV30|TRBJ2-7|many|.
CAWSSGHEQYF
TGTGCCTGGAGTTCCGGTCACGAGCAGTACTTC
>TRBV24-1|TRBJ2-1|.|.
CATSWEGNEQFF
TGTGCCACCAGTTGGGAAGGGAATGAGCAGTTCTTC
>TRBV12-3/TRBV12-4|TRBJ2-3|few|.
CASSFGRSTDTQYF
TGTGCCAGCAGTTTTGGCCGCAGCACAGATACGCAGTATTTT
>TRBV4-3|TRBJ2-1|many|TRBD2
CASSQLTSGKYNEQFF
TGCGCCAGCAGCCAATTGACTAGCGGGAAATACAATGAGCAGTTCTTC
>TRBV30|TRBJ1-4|.|TRBD1
CACNRGSNEKLFF
TGTGCCTGCAACAGGGGATCGAATGAAAAACTGTTTTTT
>TRBV28|TRBJ1-5|.|.
CASQTGDYSNQPQHF
TGTGCCAGCCAGACAGGAGACTATAGCAATCAGCCCCAGCATTTT
>TRBV29-1|TRBJ1-2|few|.
CSVEVGAGKNGYTF
TGCAGCGTTGAAGTCGGGGCAGGGAAAAATGGCTACACCTTC
>TRBV5-1|TRBJ1-1|.|TRBD1
CDSSPRQGNTEAFF
TGCGACAGCAGCCCGAGACAGGGAAACACTGAAGCTTTCTTT
>TRBV18|TRBJ2-1|many|TRBD1
CASSLRETGVNEQFF
TGTGCCAGCTCACTGAGGGAGACAGGGGTAAATGAGCAGTTCTTC